Below are 31 T cell receptor beta chains sequenced from a single sample in a study of response to subunit inactivated influenza vaccine. MiXCR, applied by TCRdb to the RT-PCR reads, yields one record per CDR3 protein. Of 630,000 or so distinct CDR3 sequences detected, around a sixth appear once; the ten largest clones hold approximately 10%. Specimen: PBMCs from blood, collected approximately 12 days after vaccination. The receptors come from a man aged 50-60 years who received an inactivated influenza vaccine.

This clonotype was picked up one time. The V gene is TRBV10-3, the J gene TRBJ2-2; D gene unclear. The CDR3 loop spans 15 amino acids. Deletions cut 0 bases from V and 0 bases from J, with 5 bases between. Per the germline V gene, CDR1 is ENHRY and CDR2 is SYGVKD. The CDR3 nucleotides are TGTGCCATCAGTGAGTCGACAACGAACACCGGGGAGCTGTTTTTT. Translated: CAISESTTNTGELFF.

The chain is built from TRBV5-1 and TRBJ1-4; 8 bases align to TRBD1. J gave up 3 bases and V 4 bases, and 8 bases lay outside the gene matches. There are 16 residues in the CDR3. CDR1 and CDR2 (germline): SGHRS, YFSETQ. The CDR3 DNA is TGCGCCAGCAGCATTGACAGGGGATCGGCTAATGAAAAACTGTTTTTT. Translation gives CASSIDRGSANEKLFF. Based on the CDR3 plus reference TRBV5-1 and TRBJ1-4, the full variable domain is KAGVTQTPRYLIKTRGQQVTLSCSPISGHRSVSWYQQTPGQGLQFLFEYFSETQRNKGNFPGRFSGRQFSNSRSEMNVSTLELGDSALYLCASSIDRGSANEKLFFGSGTQLSVL.

This clonotype has just a few counts. It may be a read error: a sequence one base away is much more abundant. The chain carries TRBV3-1 and TRBJ2-1; D might be TRBD1 or TRBD2, each matching 6 bases. Trimming cost V 4 bases and J 7 bases, with 14 bases left between them. Germline values: CDR1 LGHDT, CDR2 YNNKEL (reference sequence). This CDR3 is built from 14 residues. This CDR3 reads CASSRGGRGNEQFF. As DNA, the CDR3 is TGTGCCAGCAGCCGAGGGGGGCGCGGGAATGAGCAGTTCTTC.

V usage is TRBV29-1 and J usage is TRBJ2-2; TRBD1 matches 10 bases. The CDR3 is 16 amino acids. Trimming at V came to 2 bases and at J to 2 bases, leaving 5 bases not matched to a gene. CDR1 and CDR2 (germline): SQVTM, ANQGSEA. CDR3 sequence reads: CSVEFRDRGNTGELFF. In DNA, the CDR3 is TGCAGCGTTGAATTTCGGGACAGGGGAAACACCGGGGAGCTGTTTTTT.

This clonotype was counted only a few times. The J gene is TRBJ2-7, the V gene TRBV28, with TRBD2 identical over 8 bases. Germline values: CDR1 MDHEN, CDR2 SYDVKM. The CDR3 totals 15 residues. V shed 5 bases, J shed 4 bases, and the junction held 10 bases outside the gene matches. Here the CDR3 reads CASSNPSGSLYEQYF. The CDR3 coding sequence is TGTGCCAGCAGTAACCCCAGCGGGAGTTTGTACGAGCAGTACTTC.

This clonotype was counted a few times. This chain uses TRBV20-1 with TRBJ1-1; D unresolved. V lost 2 bases and J lost 11, with 15 bases in between. Per germline, CDR1 DFQATT and CDR2 SNEGSKA (reference sequence). The CDR3 spans 12 residues. CDR3 sequence reads: CSARNIGVWAFF. Written as DNA, the CDR3 is TGCAGTGCTAGAAATATCGGGGTGTGGGCTTTCTTT.

V gene TRBV29-1 combines with J gene TRBJ2-7; 9 bases match TRBD1. The J segment lost 6 bases and the V segment lost 4 bases, leaving 7 bases of the junction unmatched. The germline gives CDR1 SQVTM, CDR2 ANQGSEA. This CDR3 has 13 residues. The CDR3 here is CSVARDRVSEQYF. The CDR3 DNA reads as TGCAGCGTTGCTCGGGACAGGGTGAGCGAGCAGTACTTC.

The chain uses TRBV28 and TRBJ2-7, with 9 nucleotides matching TRBD1. Unmatched junction bases numbered 9, after V lost 5 bases and J lost 1 base. Germline assignment: CDR1 MDHEN and CDR2 SYDVKM. This CDR3 has 16 residues. This chain's CDR3 is CASSLALTGGSYEQYF. Here the CDR3 DNA reads TGTGCCAGCAGTCTCGCCTTGACAGGGGGTTCCTACGAGCAGTACTTC.

Comment on this clonotype: The CDR3 carries no conserved terminal phenylalanine or tryptophan, so it likely arises from a read error. The chain joins TRBV20-1 to TRBJ2-3; 12 bases match TRBD2. Germline CDR1 is DFQATT and CDR2 is SNEGSKA (reference sequence). The CDR3 totals 15 residues. After removal of 4 bases from V and 7 bases from J, the junction contained 9 bases not matched to a gene. The CDR3 is CSATKTSGSTYTQYI. CDR3 in DNA: TGCAGTGCTACTAAGACTAGCGGGAGTACATATACGCAGTATATT.

This clonotype was seen a few times. V gene TRBV27 combines with J gene TRBJ1-1; 8 nucleotides agree with TRBD1. The V segment lost 3 bases and the J segment 1 base; nucleotides outside the gene matches: 4. This CDR3 is 15 amino acids long. Germline CDR1 reads MNHEY; CDR2 reads SMNVEV (reference sequence). CDR3 protein: CASSFFGTGNTEAFF. CDR3 sequence (DNA): TGTGCCAGCAGTTTCTTCGGGACAGGGAACACTGAAGCTTTCTTT.

In this sample, this clonotype turned up many times. V and J are TRBV5-1 and TRBJ1-4; TRBD1 is a possible D gene (6 bases). V was shortened by 4 bases and J by 8 bases, with 18 bases between the two germline ends. CDR3 length: 15 residues. CDR1 and CDR2 (germline): SGHRS, YFSETQ. The CDR3 sequence: CASSPESRGGEKLFF. The DNA for the CDR3 is TGCGCCAGCAGCCCCGAGTCCAGGGGAGGAGAAAAACTGTTTTTT.

As to this clonotype: An end of the junction differs from the germline gene, which may be a read error. J is TRBJ2-5 and V is TRBV27; D might be TRBD1 (6 bases). CDR1 is MNHEY and CDR2 is SMNVEV in the germline V gene (reference sequence). CDR3 length: 13 residues. The CDR3 DNA reads TGTGGCAGCAGTCCTACAGGGAGAGAGACCCAGTACTTC. Translation: CGSSPTGRETQYF.

This clonotype was recorded a few times. V usage is TRBV3-1 and J usage is TRBJ2-5; TRBD1 aligns across 9 bases. V lost 1 base to trimming and J lost 4 bases; unmatched junction nucleotides: 10. The CDR3 is made up of 17 amino acids. Germline CDR1 reads LGHDT; CDR2 reads YNNKEL (reference sequence). CDR3 DNA: TGTGCCAGCAGCCAAGCCTGGACAGGGGAGGATGGAGAGACCCAGTACTTC. Translated: CASSQAWTGEDGETQYF.

The chain joins TRBV28 to TRBJ2-3, with 9 bases matching TRBD2. V shed 1 base and J 3 bases; nucleotides not matched to a gene: 8. The germline gives CDR1 MDHEN, CDR2 SYDVKM. The CDR3 spans 17 residues. In nucleotides, the CDR3 is TGTGCCAGCAGTTTATTGCTAGCGGGATTGGTGACAGATACGCAGTATTTT. Translating gives CASSLLLAGLVTDTQYF.

This clonotype was counted many times. The CDR3 bases are TGTGCCAGCAGCTTCCCCTACACAGATACGCAGTATTTT. Translated, it gives CASSFPYTDTQYF. The V call is TRBV7-2, the J call TRBJ2-3, with D hard to call. V gave up 3 bases and J gave up 2 bases, with 6 bases separating them. Germline loops: CDR1 SGHTA, CDR2 FQGNSA. The CDR3 consists of 13 residues.

This clonotype appeared a few times. This chain connects TRBV7-8 to TRBJ2-2; D is perhaps TRBD1 (6 bases). The germline V and J ends were trimmed by 2 bases and 8 bases, with 12 bases remaining between them. Germline values: CDR1 SGHVS, CDR2 FQNEAQ. CDR3 length: 14 amino acids. The CDR3 DNA reads TGTGCCAGCAGCTTACAGGGGTCGGCGGGGGAGCTGTTTTTT. Translated, it gives CASSLQGSAGELFF.

Regarding this clonotype: This may come from a read error, since a much larger clone is one base off. This sequence joins TRBV30 and TRBJ2-2, with D possibly being TRBD1 (5 bases). Trimming shortened V by 5 bases and J by 7 bases, and 17 bases separated the two germline ends. Germline V lookup: CDR1 GTSNPN, CDR2 SVGIG (reference sequence). This CDR3 is built from 14 residues. CDR3 DNA: TGTGCCTGGGTACGTATCCAAGGGGTCGGGGAGCTGTTTTTT. Encoded protein: CAWVRIQGVGELFF.

V is TRBV4-2 and J is TRBJ2-7; possibly TRBD1 for D (5 bases). Germline CDR1 and CDR2: LGHNA and YNFKEQ. This CDR3 is 16 amino acids long. Trimming cost V 0 bases and J 4 bases, with 16 bases left between them. CDR3 nucleotides: TGTGCCAGCAGCCAAGATGCCCAGGGTGGCCTTTACGAGCAGTACTTC. Translated, it gives CASSQDAQGGLYEQYF.

This rearrangement joins TRBV20-1 to TRBJ2-5; 7 bases are shared with TRBD2. Germline CDR1 DFQATT, CDR2 SNEGSKA (reference sequence). With 1 base clipped from V and 2 bases from J, the junction kept 7 bases outside the gene matches. The CDR3 sequence is 15 residues long. The CDR3 DNA is TGCAGTGCTAGAGTGGGAGCGGGGCGACAAGAGACCCAGTACTTC. Translating gives CSARVGAGRQETQYF.

The chain employs TRBV20-1 and TRBJ2-3; 7 nucleotides agree with TRBD2. The trim removed 5 bases at V and 3 bases at J, leaving 14 bases unmatched. Germline V gives CDR1 DFQATT, CDR2 SNEGSKA (reference sequence). The CDR3 consists of 16 residues. The CDR3: CSAPGLGVRLTDTQYF. Written as DNA, the CDR3 is TGCAGTGCTCCTGGACTAGGTGTTAGGTTGACAGATACGCAGTATTTT.

A few counts support this clonotype. The chain combines TRBV6-2 or TRBV6-3 with TRBJ1-1; D gene unclear. Trimming cost V 4 bases and J 4 bases, with 10 bases left between them. CDR1 is MNHEY, CDR2 SVGEGT, per germline. The CDR3 totals 13 residues. Here the CDR3 reads CASSFAWSTEAFF. CDR3 coding DNA: TGTGCCAGCAGTTTCGCATGGAGCACTGAAGCTTTCTTT.

The chain carries TRBV14 and TRBJ2-7; no firm D call. V gave up 0 bases and J gave up 3 bases, with 12 bases separating them. The CDR3 runs to 15 residues. Germline V gene lookup returns CDR1 SGHDN and CDR2 FVKESK. The chain's CDR3 is CASSQDRSRYYEQYF. The DNA of the CDR3 is TGTGCCAGCAGCCAAGATCGGTCACGATACTACGAGCAGTACTTC.

CDR3 residues: CASSYFRTGELFF. Written as DNA, the CDR3 is TGTGCCAGCAGTTACTTCCGCACCGGGGAGCTGTTTTTT. This rearrangement joins TRBV6-2 or TRBV6-3 to TRBJ2-2, with unresolved D. The germline gives CDR1 MNHEY, CDR2 SVGEGT. V lost 1 base and J 4 bases, leaving 4 bases between the germline ends. This CDR3 is built from 13 residues.

This sequence joins TRBV29-1 and TRBJ2-7; 10 bases align to TRBD1. J gave up 3 bases and V 3 bases, and 2 bases lay outside the gene matches. CDR1 is SQVTM and CDR2 is ANQGSEA in the germline V gene. The CDR3 contains 13 residues. In DNA form, the CDR3 reads TGCAGCGTTGAGCGGGACAGGGGCTACGAGCAGTACTTC. Protein: CSVERDRGYEQYF.

In its sample, this clonotype was seen a few times. This chain joins TRBV10-3 and TRBJ2-3; the D is unclear. V was shortened by 6 bases and J by 4 bases, with 8 bases between the two germline ends. This CDR3 region has 12 residues. Germline V gives CDR1 ENHRY, CDR2 SYGVKD. CDR3 in DNA: TGTGCCATCAGCCTCGACGCAGATACGCAGTATTTT. Translation: CAISLDADTQYF.

V gene TRBV7-9 combines with J gene TRBJ2-5; D may be TRBD2 (6 bases). The V gene's germline CDR1 is SEHNR and CDR2 FQNEAQ (reference sequence). The CDR3 spans 15 residues. V lost 6 bases, J lost 1 base, and 15 bases lay in between. Here the CDR3 DNA reads TGTGCCAGCAGTTTCACCGGGAGCCCCCAAGAGACCCAGTACTTC. Translated: CASSFTGSPQETQYF.

The sample holds a few counts of this clonotype. The chain joins TRBV12-3 or TRBV12-4 to TRBJ1-2; 9 bases align to TRBD1. The CDR3 covers 14 residues. Unmatched junction bases numbered 5, after V lost 7 bases and J lost 2 bases. The CDR3 region is CASNPGQGNYGYTF. As DNA, the CDR3 is TGTGCCAGCAACCCAGGACAGGGGAACTATGGCTACACCTTC.

There are a few counts of this clonotype. The chain joins TRBV5-1 to TRBJ2-3; D perhaps matches TRBD2 (5 bases). V dropped 5 bases and J dropped 0 bases, with 10 bases sitting between them. Germline loops: CDR1 SGHRS, CDR2 YFSETQ. The CDR3 spans 14 residues. The DNA of the CDR3 is TGCGCCAGCAGACTAGATCAGAGCACAGATACGCAGTATTTT. Protein sequence: CASRLDQSTDTQYF. Full variable domain (remainder filled in from reference TRBV5-1 and TRBJ2-3): KAGVTQTPRYLIKTRGQQVTLSCSPISGHRSVSWYQQTPGQGLQFLFEYFSETQRNKGNFPGRFSGRQFSNSRSEMNVSTLELGDSALYLCASRLDQSTDTQYFGPGTRLTVL.

This clonotype has just a few counts. The chain combines TRBV12-3 or TRBV12-4 with TRBJ2-5; TRBD2 agrees at 7 bases. V lost 1 base to trimming and J lost 7 bases; unmatched junction nucleotides: 0. There are 12 residues in the CDR3. The CDR3 spells CASSLERGTQYF. The CDR3 bases are TGTGCCAGCAGTTTAGAGCGGGGGACCCAGTACTTC.

This clonotype has more than one count but fewer than ten. The chain links TRBV12-3 or TRBV12-4 to TRBJ1-2, with D possibly matching TRBD1 (5 bases). There are 15 residues in the CDR3. Trimming stripped 1 base from V and 2 bases from J, with 11 bases between. The DNA for the CDR3 is TGTGCCAGCAGTTTAGAGAGGGGACCCAACTATGGCTACACCTTC. As protein: CASSLERGPNYGYTF.

This sequence joins TRBV29-1 and TRBJ2-3; 11 nucleotides align to TRBD2. This CDR3 is 15 amino acids long. V dropped 5 bases and J dropped 0; count of bases not matched to a gene: 4. Germline CDR1 and CDR2: SQVTM and ANQGSEA. CDR3 sequence: CSVRLAGSSTDTQYF. CDR3 in DNA: TGCAGCGTTCGACTAGCGGGGAGCAGCACAGATACGCAGTATTTT.